Listed below are T cell receptor beta chains from one sample, sequenced in a study of control samples from healthy donors and cancer patients. This table comes from immunoSEQ multiplex PCR, and its TCRdb copy is limited to in-frame clones, with some not included. Of roughly 160,000 clones listed, less than 95% are singletons. Sequencing used PBMCs. Source of these receptors: a man between 60 and 70 years old with colorectal cancer. CDR3s include the opening cysteine and the closing phenylalanine or tryptophan. The D gene is left open where the match is weak. Size is omitted from some rows. Given values are once, few, many or a class for expanded clones.

TRBV24-1,12,NA,few,TRBJ1-1,CATSDGITEAFF,TGTGCCACCAGTGATGGGATCACTGAAGCTTTCTTT
TRBV4-1,16,NA,NA,TRBJ1-1,CASSQEVQTALYPAFF,TGCGCCAGCAGCCAAGAGGTACAGACCGCCCTCTATCCAGCTTTCTTT
TRBV19,15,TRBD2,once,TRBJ2-1,CASSTSSGGYNEQFF,TGTGCCAGTAGTACCTCTAGCGGGGGCTACAATGAGCAGTTCTTC
TRBV4-1,15,TRBD2,NA,TRBJ2-7,CASSPLAGGPYEQYF,TGCGCCAGCAGTCCACTAGCGGGGGGGCCCTACGAGCAGTACTTC
TRBV5-1,15,TRBD2,NA,TRBJ2-1,CASSYTSGGYNEQFF,TGCGCCAGCAGCTACACTAGCGGGGGTTACAATGAGCAGTTCTTC
TRBV19,14,TRBD1,NA,TRBJ1-2,CASRTIGTGSGYTF,TGTGCCAGTAGAACGATAGGGACAGGGAGCGGCTACACCTTC
TRBV10-3,14,NA,NA,TRBJ2-5,CAISEGQYQETQYF,TGTGCCATCAGTGAGGGACAGTACCAAGAGACCCAGTACTTC
TRBV6-4,12,NA,NA,TRBJ2-7,CASSPMGGCLPF,TGTGCCAGCAGCCCTATGGGGGGCTGTCTCCCCTTC
TRBV7-2,15,TRBD2,once,TRBJ2-2,CASSRGGGFNGELFF,TGTGCCAGCAGCCGGGGCGGGGGGTTTAACGGGGAGCTGTTTTTT
TRBV2,17,TRBD1,NA,TRBJ1-6,CASSASRTGPHNSPLHF,TGTGCCAGCAGTGCTTCCCGGACAGGCCCTCATAATTCACCCCTCCACTTT
TRBV6-2/TRBV6-3,13,NA,NA,TRBJ1-1,CASSYTGYTEAFF,TGTGCCAGCAGTTACACAGGGTACACTGAAGCTTTCTTT
TRBV6-6,16,TRBD1,NA,TRBJ1-1,CASSFTGAPMNTEAFF,TGTGCCAGCAGTTTCACAGGGGCACCCATGAACACTGAAGCTTTCTTT
TRBV5-1,18,TRBD1,once,TRBJ1-6,CASSLVSGTGGNNSPLHF,TGCGCCAGCAGCTTGGTATCCGGGACAGGGGGAAATAATTCACCCCTCCACTTT
TRBV6-2/TRBV6-3,11,NA,few,TRBJ1-1,CASSSVVEAFF,TGTGCCAGCAGCTCCGTTGTTGAAGCTTTCTTT
TRBV11-2,14,NA,once,TRBJ2-2,CASRQAGGPGELFF,TGTGCCAGCAGACAGGCCGGGGGGCCCGGGGAGCTGTTTTTT
TRBV9,16,TRBD1,NA,TRBJ2-3,CASSVRGDRNTDTQYF,TGTGCCAGCAGCGTTAGAGGGGACAGGAACACAGATACGCAGTATTTT
TRBV13,15,TRBD2,NA,TRBJ2-7,CASSLTGGPAGEQYF,TGTGCCAGCAGCCTGACGGGGGGTCCGGCTGGGGAGCAGTACTTC
TRBV9,14,NA,NA,TRBJ1-1,CASSPGHSNTEAFF,TGTGCCAGCAGCCCGGGACACTCGAACACTGAAGCTTTCTTT
TRBV12-3/TRBV12-4,13,NA,NA,TRBJ1-5,CATNRGINQPQHF,TGTGCCACCAACCGGGGAATCAATCAGCCCCAGCATTTT
TRBV19,13,NA,NA,TRBJ2-1,CASSIGPSNEQFF,TGTGCCAGTAGTATCGGGCCCTCGAATGAGCAGTTCTTC
TRBV10-3,15,NA,NA,TRBJ2-3,CAIRSTVPHTDTQYF,TGTGCCATCAGGAGTACAGTACCCCACACAGATACGCAGTATTTT
TRBV6-2/TRBV6-3,14,TRBD1,NA,TRBJ1-2,CASSSGTGVYGYTF,TGTGCCAGCAGTTCCGGGACAGGGGTCTATGGCTACACCTTC
TRBV5-1,17,TRBD1,NA,TRBJ1-3,CASSLADRGRPGNTIYF,TGCGCCAGCAGCTTGGCGGACAGGGGGCGGCCTGGAAACACCATATATTTT
TRBV6-4,14,TRBD1,NA,TRBJ1-1,CASRTFQGDTEAFF,TGTGCCAGCAGAACGTTCCAGGGGGACACTGAAGCTTTCTTT
TRBV19,14,NA,NA,TRBJ1-2,CASSISGRNYGYTF,TGTGCCAGTAGTATCAGCGGGCGGAACTATGGCTACACCTTC
TRBV2,14,NA,few,TRBJ1-1,CASRGQPMNTEAFF,TGTGCCAGCAGAGGACAACCCATGAACACTGAAGCTTTCTTT
TRBV9,14,NA,NA,TRBJ2-3,CASSPGLATDTQYF,TGTGCCAGCAGCCCAGGACTCGCCACAGATACGCAGTATTTT
TRBV5-4,14,NA,once,TRBJ2-3,CASSPDRFTDTQYF,TGTGCCAGCAGCCCGGACAGATTCACAGATACGCAGTATTTT
TRBV18,13,TRBD1,NA,TRBJ1-1,CASSPRQGTEAFF,TGTGCCAGCTCACCAAGACAGGGCACTGAAGCTTTCTTT
TRBV4-1,16,TRBD2,NA,TRBJ2-3,CASSQLQRGAGDTQYF,TGCGCCAGCAGCCAACTCCAGCGGGGGGCGGGAGATACGCAGTATTTT
TRBV6-6,14,NA,NA,TRBJ2-7,CASSYKREIYEQYF,TGTGCCAGCAGTTACAAGAGAGAGATCTACGAGCAGTACTTC
TRBV6-5,16,TRBD2,NA,TRBJ2-7,CASSYPGTSELYEQYF,TGTGCCAGCAGTTACCCCGGGACTAGCGAGCTCTACGAGCAGTACTTC
TRBV11-2,17,NA,NA,TRBJ1-1,CASSLDLGGGGGTEAFF,TGTGCCAGCAGCTTAGACCTGGGGGGCGGGGGCGGTACTGAAGCTTTCTTT
TRBV5-1,14,NA,NA,TRBJ1-1,CASSLTIGGTEAFF,TGCGCCAGCAGCTTGACGATCGGGGGCACTGAAGCTTTCTTT
TRBV5-1,15,NA,NA,TRBJ2-3,CASSPRDGLTDTQYF,TGCGCCAGCAGCCCGAGGGACGGACTCACAGATACGCAGTATTTT
TRBV27,14,TRBD1,NA,TRBJ1-4,CASSSGQGVEKLFF,TGTGCCAGCAGTTCGGGACAGGGGGTTGAAAAACTGTTTTTT
TRBV9,17,TRBD2,once,TRBJ2-2,CASSDARAGGYTGELFF,TGTGCCAGCAGCGATGCCCGGGCGGGGGGGTACACCGGGGAGCTGTTTTTT
TRBV23-1,17,NA,NA,TRBJ1-1,CASSQSPPEYMNTEAFF,TGCGCCAGCAGTCAATCCCCGCCAGAGTACATGAACACTGAAGCTTTCTTT
TRBV19,15,NA,NA,TRBJ1-5,CASSKVSGSNQPQHF,TGTGCCAGTAGTAAGGTGTCGGGGAGCAATCAGCCCCAGCATTTT
TRBV7-9,11,NA,NA,TRBJ1-1,CASSVVTEAFF,TGTGCCAGCAGCGTTGTCACTGAAGCTTTCTTT
TRBV5-1,12,NA,NA,TRBJ1-1,CASSPGQVEAFF,TGCGCCAGCAGCCCGGGACAAGTTGAAGCTTTCTTT
TRBV10-3,17,NA,NA,TRBJ1-5,CAISERAGGYDNQPQHF,TGTGCCATCAGTGAGAGGGCAGGAGGATACGACAATCAGCCCCAGCATTTT
TRBV5-1,15,TRBD2,NA,TRBJ2-1,CASSTSGGAYNEQFF,TGCGCCAGCAGCACTAGCGGGGGCGCTTACAATGAGCAGTTCTTC
TRBV27,15,NA,NA,TRBJ2-1,CASSFLGSSYNEQFF,TGTGCCAGCAGTTTTTTGGGTAGCTCCTACAATGAGCAGTTCTTC
TRBV30,14,TRBD1,NA,TRBJ1-4,CACTEQGNGEKLFF,TGTGCCTGCACCGAACAGGGGAATGGTGAAAAACTGTTTTTT
TRBV14,14,TRBD2,NA,TRBJ2-7,CASSPRTSSYEQYF,TGTGCCAGCAGCCCTCGGACTAGCTCCTACGAGCAGTACTTC
TRBV7-9,19,NA,NA,TRBJ2-6,CASSSSVASGVSGANVLTF,TGTGCCAGCAGCAGCTCGGTGGCCAGCGGAGTCTCTGGGGCCAACGTCCTGACTTTC
TRBV27,16,NA,NA,TRBJ1-6,CASSLSPPIGNSPLHF,TGTGCCAGCAGTTTATCACCACCAATTGGGAATTCACCCCTCCACTTT
TRBV30,13,NA,NA,TRBJ1-1,CALTGGQNTEAFF,TGTGCCCTCACCGGGGGCCAAAACACTGAAGCTTTCTTT
TRBV28,14,NA,NA,TRBJ2-7,CASSSSLSSYEQYF,TGTGCCAGCAGCTCTTCCCTAAGCTCCTACGAGCAGTACTTC
TRBV24-1,13,NA,once,TRBJ2-1,CATGSGSGNEQFF,TGTGCCACCGGCTCGGGTTCGGGCAATGAGCAGTTCTTC
TRBV29-1,13,TRBD1,once,TRBJ1-2,CSVEERTGNGYTF,TGCAGCGTTGAAGAGCGGACAGGGAATGGCTACACCTTC
TRBV7-9,14,NA,few,TRBJ1-4,CASSLTVYNEKLFF,TGTGCCAGCAGCTTGACAGTTTATAATGAAAAACTGTTTTTT
TRBV11-2,15,NA,NA,TRBJ2-3,CASRSRDLGTDTQYF,TGTGCCAGCAGATCCAGGGATCTCGGCACAGATACGCAGTATTTT
TRBV15,15,NA,once,TRBJ1-2,CATSTPGRKPYGYTF,TGTGCCACCAGCACCCCTGGTCGGAAGCCCTATGGCTACACCTTC
TRBV10-3,14,NA,NA,TRBJ2-5,CAISGASDQETQYF,TGTGCCATCAGTGGTGCTTCGGACCAAGAGACCCAGTACTTC
TRBV5-1,15,TRBD1,NA,TRBJ2-3,CASSGGAGGPDTQYF,TGCGCCAGCAGCGGGGGAGCAGGGGGCCCAGATACGCAGTATTTT
TRBV5-1,14,NA,NA,TRBJ2-3,CASRTGPSTDTQYF,TGCGCCAGCAGGACAGGACCAAGCACAGATACGCAGTATTTT
TRBV7-9,17,TRBD1,NA,TRBJ2-3,CASSSRYGTGGLDTQYF,TGTGCCAGCAGCTCCCGCTACGGGACAGGGGGACTAGATACGCAGTATTTT
TRBV6-1,17,TRBD1,NA,TRBJ1-3,CASSEWKGDSSGNTIYF,TGTGCCAGCAGTGAATGGAAAGGGGACAGCTCTGGAAACACCATATATTTT